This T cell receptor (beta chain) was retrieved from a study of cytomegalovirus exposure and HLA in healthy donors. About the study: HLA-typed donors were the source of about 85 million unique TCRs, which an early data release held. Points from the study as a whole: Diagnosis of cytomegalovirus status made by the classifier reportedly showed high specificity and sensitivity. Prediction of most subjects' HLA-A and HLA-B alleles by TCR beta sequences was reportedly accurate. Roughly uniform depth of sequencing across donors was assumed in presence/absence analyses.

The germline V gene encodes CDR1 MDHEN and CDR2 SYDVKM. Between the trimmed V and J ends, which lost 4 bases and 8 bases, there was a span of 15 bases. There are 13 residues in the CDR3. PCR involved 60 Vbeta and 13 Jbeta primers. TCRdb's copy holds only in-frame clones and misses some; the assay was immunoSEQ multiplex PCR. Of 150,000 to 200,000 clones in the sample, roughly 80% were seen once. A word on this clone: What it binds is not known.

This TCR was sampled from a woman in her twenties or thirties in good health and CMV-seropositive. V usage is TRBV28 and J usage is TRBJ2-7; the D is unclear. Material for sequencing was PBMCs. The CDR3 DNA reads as TGTGCCAGCAGTTCGACTTCCCCTGATCAGCAGTACTTC. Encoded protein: CASSSTSPDQQYF.